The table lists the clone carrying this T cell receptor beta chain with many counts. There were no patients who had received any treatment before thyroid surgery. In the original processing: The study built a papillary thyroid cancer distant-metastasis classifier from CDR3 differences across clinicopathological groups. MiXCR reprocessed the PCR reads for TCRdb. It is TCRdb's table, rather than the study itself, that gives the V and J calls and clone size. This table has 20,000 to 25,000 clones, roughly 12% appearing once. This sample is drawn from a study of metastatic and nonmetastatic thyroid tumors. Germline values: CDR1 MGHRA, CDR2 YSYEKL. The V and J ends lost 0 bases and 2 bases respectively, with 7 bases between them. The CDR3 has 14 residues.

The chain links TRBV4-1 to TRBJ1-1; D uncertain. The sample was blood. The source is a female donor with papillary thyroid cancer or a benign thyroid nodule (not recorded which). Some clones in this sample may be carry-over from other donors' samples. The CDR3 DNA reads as TGCGCCAGCAGCCAAGACGCCGGTAACACTGAAGCTTTCTTT. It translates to CASSQDAGNTEAFF.